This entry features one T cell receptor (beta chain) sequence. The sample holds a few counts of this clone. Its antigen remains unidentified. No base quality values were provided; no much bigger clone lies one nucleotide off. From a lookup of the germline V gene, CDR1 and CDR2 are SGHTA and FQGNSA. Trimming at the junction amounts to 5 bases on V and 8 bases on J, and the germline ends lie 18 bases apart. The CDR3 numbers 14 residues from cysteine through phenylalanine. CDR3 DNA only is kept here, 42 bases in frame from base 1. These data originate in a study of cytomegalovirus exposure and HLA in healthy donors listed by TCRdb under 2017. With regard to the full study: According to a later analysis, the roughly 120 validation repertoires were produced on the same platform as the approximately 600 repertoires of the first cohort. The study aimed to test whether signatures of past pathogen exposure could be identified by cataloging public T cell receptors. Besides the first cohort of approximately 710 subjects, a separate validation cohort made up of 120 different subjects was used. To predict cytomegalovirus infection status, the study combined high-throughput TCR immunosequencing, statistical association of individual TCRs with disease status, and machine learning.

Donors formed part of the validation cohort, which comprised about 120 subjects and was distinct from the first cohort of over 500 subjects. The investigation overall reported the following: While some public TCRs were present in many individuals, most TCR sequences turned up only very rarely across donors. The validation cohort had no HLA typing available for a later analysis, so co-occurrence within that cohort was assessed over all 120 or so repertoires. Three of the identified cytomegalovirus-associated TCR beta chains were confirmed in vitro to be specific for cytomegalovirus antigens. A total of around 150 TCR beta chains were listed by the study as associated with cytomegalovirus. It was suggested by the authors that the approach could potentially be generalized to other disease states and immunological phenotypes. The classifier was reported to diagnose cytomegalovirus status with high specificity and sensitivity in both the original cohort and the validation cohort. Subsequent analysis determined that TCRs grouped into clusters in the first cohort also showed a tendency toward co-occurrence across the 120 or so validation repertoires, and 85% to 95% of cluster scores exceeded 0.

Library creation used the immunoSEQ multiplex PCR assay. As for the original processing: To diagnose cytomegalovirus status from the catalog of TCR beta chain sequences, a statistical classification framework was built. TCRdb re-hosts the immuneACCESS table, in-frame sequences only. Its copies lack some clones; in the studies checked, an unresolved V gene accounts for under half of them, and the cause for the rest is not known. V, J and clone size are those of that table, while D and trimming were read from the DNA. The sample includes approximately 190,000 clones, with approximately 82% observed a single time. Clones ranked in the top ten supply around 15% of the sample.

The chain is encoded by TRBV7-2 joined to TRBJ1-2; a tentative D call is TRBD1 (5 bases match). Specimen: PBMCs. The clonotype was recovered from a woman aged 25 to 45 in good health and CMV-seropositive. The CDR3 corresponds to CASSISGGIPGYTF. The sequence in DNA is TGTGCCAGCAGCATTAGCGGGGGGATTCCCGGCTACACCTTC. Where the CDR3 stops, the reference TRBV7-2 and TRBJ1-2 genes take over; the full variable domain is GAGVSQSPSNKVTEKGKDVELRCDPISGHTALYWYRQSLGQGLEFLIYFQGNSAPDKSGLPSDRFSAERTGGSVSTLTIQRTQQEDSAVYLCASSISGGIPGYTFGSGTRLTVV.